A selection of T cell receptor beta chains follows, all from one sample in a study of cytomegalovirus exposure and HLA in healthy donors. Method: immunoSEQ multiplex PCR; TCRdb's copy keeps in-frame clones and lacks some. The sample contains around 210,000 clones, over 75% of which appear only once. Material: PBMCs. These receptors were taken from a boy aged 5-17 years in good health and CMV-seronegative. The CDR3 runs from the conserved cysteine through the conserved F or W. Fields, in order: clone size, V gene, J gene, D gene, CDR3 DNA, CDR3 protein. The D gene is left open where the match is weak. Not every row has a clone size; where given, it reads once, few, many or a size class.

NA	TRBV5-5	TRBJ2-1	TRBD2	TGTGCCAGCATATCTACTAGACAGTGGCGACTAGCGGGAGGGCTATCTGAGCAGCTCTTC	CASISTRQWRLAGGLSEQLF
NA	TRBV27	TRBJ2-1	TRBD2	TGTGCCAGCAGTTTTGGGACTAGAGTGGTTGAGCAGTTCTTC	CASSFGTRVVEQFF
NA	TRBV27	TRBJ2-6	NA	TGTGCCAGCAGTTTATTATACAGGGCGAGCTCTGGGGCCAACGTCCTGACTTTC	CASSLLYRASSGANVLTF
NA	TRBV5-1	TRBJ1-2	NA	TGCGCCAGCAGCTTGCCCAGGGACTATGGCTACACCTTC	CASSLPRDYGYTF
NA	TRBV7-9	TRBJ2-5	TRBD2	TGTGCCAGCAGAAATGGACTAGCGGGGGGCCAAGAGACCCAGTACTTC	CASRNGLAGGQETQYF
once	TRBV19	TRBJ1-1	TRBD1	TGTGCCAGTAGTCCATACAGGGGGAACACTGAAGCTTTCTTT	CASSPYRGNTEAFF
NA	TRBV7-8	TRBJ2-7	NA	TGTGCCAGCAGCCTCCCCCTACGCCCCGAGCAGTACTTC	CASSLPLRPEQYF
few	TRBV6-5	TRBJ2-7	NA	TGTGCCAGCAGTCCCCTCGGGGGAAACGAGCAGTACTTC	CASSPLGGNEQYF
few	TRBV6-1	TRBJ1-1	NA	TGTGCCAGCAGCCTTCAGGGGAACACTGAAGCTTTCTTT	CASSLQGNTEAFF
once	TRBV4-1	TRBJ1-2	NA	TGCGCCAGCAGCCAGCTCCGAGGCCTTGGCTACACCTTC	CASSQLRGLGYTF
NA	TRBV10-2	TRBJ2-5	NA	TGCGCCAGCAGTGAGAACAGGGTAGGAGGAGAGACCCAGTACTTC	CASSENRVGGETQYF
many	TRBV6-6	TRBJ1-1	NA	TGTGCCAGCAGTTACTCATCAGGGTTCGCTGAAGCTTTCTTT	CASSYSSGFAEAFF
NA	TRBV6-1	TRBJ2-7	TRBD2	TGTGCCAGCAGTGAGGAACTAGCGGAATCCTATGAGCAGTACTTC	CASSEELAESYEQYF
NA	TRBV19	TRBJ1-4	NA	TGTGCCAGTAGTATAGTCAGGTCGGGGGAAAAACTGTTTTTT	CASSIVRSGEKLFF
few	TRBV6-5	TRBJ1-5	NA	TGTGCCAGCAAGGGCGGGACCCATAGCAATCAGCCCCAGCATTTT	CASKGGTHSNQPQHF
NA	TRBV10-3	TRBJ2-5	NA	TGTGCCATCAGCGGGAGAGAGACCCAGTACTTC	CAISGRETQYF
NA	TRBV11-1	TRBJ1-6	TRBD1	TGTGCCAGCAGCTTCGGACAGGGCGGACCCCTCCACTTT	CASSFGQGGPLHF
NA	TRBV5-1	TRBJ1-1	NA	TGCGCCAGCAGCTTCCGTGTTGACACTGAAGCTTTCTTT	CASSFRVDTEAFF
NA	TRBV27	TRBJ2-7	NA	TGTGCCAGCAGTTCCTCCGGACAGCTCTACGAGCAGTACTTC	CASSSSGQLYEQYF
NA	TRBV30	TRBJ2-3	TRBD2	TGTGCCTGGAGCCTCGGGACTAGTGGAGATACGCAGTATTTT	CAWSLGTSGDTQYF
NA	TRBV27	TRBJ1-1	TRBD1	TGTGCCAGCAGTTGGCAGGGGGCGTGGGGCACTGAAGCTTTCTTT	CASSWQGAWGTEAFF
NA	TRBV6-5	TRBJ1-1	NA	TGTGCCAGCAGCATGGAGAGGGACACTGAAGCTTTCTTT	CASSMERDTEAFF
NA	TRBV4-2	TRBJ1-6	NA	TGTGCCAGCAGCCAAGATAGCTCCTATAATTCACCCCTCCACTTT	CASSQDSSYNSPLHF
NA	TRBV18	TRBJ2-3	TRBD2	TGTGCCAGCCAACCGGGACTAGCGGCCAACACAGATACGCAGTATTTT	CASQPGLAANTDTQYF
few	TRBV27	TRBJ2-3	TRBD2	TGTGCCAGCTGTCGTCAACTAGCGGGGGGGACAGATACGCAGTATTTT	CASCRQLAGGTDTQYF
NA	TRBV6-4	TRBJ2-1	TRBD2	TGTGCCAGCAGTCCCCGACTAGCGGGGGAGCAGTTCTTC	CASSPRLAGEQFF
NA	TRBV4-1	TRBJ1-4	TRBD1	TGCGCCAGCAGCCAGGAACCGGGACAGACTAATGAAAAACTGTTTTTT	CASSQEPGQTNEKLFF
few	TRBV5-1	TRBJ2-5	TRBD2	TGCGCCAGCAGCTTGAACGGGGGGCAAGAGACCCAGTACTTC	CASSLNGGQETQYF
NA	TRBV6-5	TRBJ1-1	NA	TGTGCCAGCAGTCTACAGGTAGGAGGGACTGAAGCTTTCTTT	CASSLQVGGTEAFF
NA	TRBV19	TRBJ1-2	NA	TGTGCCAGTAGGGATCCGGGTCAGGGTCGGCATGGCTACACCTTC	CASRDPGQGRHGYTF
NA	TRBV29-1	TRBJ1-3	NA	TGCAGCGTTCTTGAATCTCACAACAAATGGAACACCATATATTTT	CSVLESHNKWNTIYF
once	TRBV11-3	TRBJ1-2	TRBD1	TGTGCCAGCAGCTCCACCGGGACAGGTGGCTACACCTTC	CASSSTGTGGYTF
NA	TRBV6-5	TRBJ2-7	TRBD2	TGTGCCAGCAGTCGACTAGCGGAGTCCTACGAGCAGTACTTC	CASSRLAESYEQYF
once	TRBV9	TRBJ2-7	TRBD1	TGTGCCAGCAGCCCTCGGGGACAGGGGGCTGGGGAGCAGTACTTC	CASSPRGQGAGEQYF
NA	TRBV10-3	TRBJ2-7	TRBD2	TGTGCCATCAGTGAACTAGCGGGGGACCACGAGCAGTACTTC	CAISELAGDHEQYF
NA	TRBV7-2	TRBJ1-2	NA	TGTGCCAGTACTACAGGGACCTATGGCTACACCTTC	CASTTGTYGYTF
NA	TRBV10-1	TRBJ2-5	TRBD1	TGCGCCAGCATCAATCCAGGGGGCGCCCCCCAAGAGACCCAGTACTTC	CASINPGGAPQETQYF
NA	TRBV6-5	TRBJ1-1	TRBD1	TGTGCCAGCAGTTGGGGCAGGGGGCGTACTGAAGCTTTCTTT	CASSWGRGRTEAFF
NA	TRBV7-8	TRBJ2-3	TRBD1	TGTGCCAGCAGCAAACGACAGGGGATGGATACGCAGTATTTT	CASSKRQGMDTQYF
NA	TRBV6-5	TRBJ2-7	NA	TGTGCCAGCAGTTACAATATACAGGGTTGGCACGAGCAGTATTTC	CASSYNIQGWHEQYF
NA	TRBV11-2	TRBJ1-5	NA	TGTGCCAGCAGCTTAGACGTAGTTGGTCAGCCCCAGCATTTT	CASSLDVVGQPQHF
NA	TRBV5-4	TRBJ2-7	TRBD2	TGTGCCAGCAGCTGGGGTGAGCGGGAGGTATACGAGCAGTACTTC	CASSWGEREVYEQYF